This TCR beta chain derives from a study of T cells in Graves' hyperthyroidism and ophthalmopathy. There were TCR beta CDR3 regions amplified from RNA transcripts. Researchers ran a first-round RT-PCR on the TCR CDR3 using the HTBI primer set. TCRdb used MiXCR to reprocess the multiplex PCR reads, holding one entry per CDR3 protein. Among approximately 400,000 distinct CDR3 sequences, more than 13% were seen once, and the ten largest hold approximately 32%. This clonotype was counted ten times or more. Deletions cut 2 bases from V and 4 bases from J, with 14 bases between. The CDR3 runs to 15 residues. The V gene's germline CDR1 is MGHRA and CDR2 YSYEKL.

The sequence came from a woman aged 25 to 39 with Graves' hyperthyroidism. J is TRBJ1-1 and V is TRBV4-1; no clear D. Sequences were obtained from blood. The CDR3 sequence: CASSQRSTLGTEAFF. The CDR3 DNA reads as TGCGCCAGCAGCCAAAGATCAACACTTGGCACTGAAGCTTTCTTT.